These 30 T cell receptor beta chains were all obtained from the same sample, sequenced in a study of identical twins. TCRdb ran MiXCR on the 5' RACE reads and lists one entry per CDR3 protein. The sample lists about 530,000 distinct CDR3 sequences, approximately 14% occurring once. These same records also appear under a second study, on yellow fever vaccine responses in identical twins.

The source material was CD4+ T cells sorted from blood. Receptors originate from a woman under 30 in good health.

The rearrangement uses TRBV25-1 and TRBJ2-6; D is undetermined. Germline values: CDR1 MGHDK, CDR2 SYGVNS. V lost 4 bases and J 4 bases, leaving 14 bases between the germline ends. CDR3 length: 16 residues. The CDR3 nucleotides read TGTGCCAGCAGTGGGTCCCGTATTTGGGGGGCCAACGTCCTGACTTTC. As protein: CASSGSRIWGANVLTF.

This clonotype was seen only a few times. This chain links TRBV3-1 with TRBJ1-1; TRBD1 matches at 7 bases. The CDR3 runs to 13 residues. The V gene's germline CDR1 is LGHDT and CDR2 YNNKEL (reference sequence). V gave up 4 bases and J gave up 6 bases; unmatched junction bases: 5. The chain's CDR3 is CASSPYGQAEAFF. CDR3 coding DNA: TGTGCCAGCAGCCCTTACGGACAGGCTGAAGCTTTCTTT.

This sequence joins TRBV15 and TRBJ1-1; D perhaps matches TRBD1 (6 bases). Germline V gene sequence: CDR1 LNHNV, CDR2 YYDKDF (reference sequence). The CDR3 is 13 amino acids. Between the trimmed V and J ends, which lost 7 bases and 0 bases, there was a span of 9 bases. CDR3 in DNA: TGTGCCACCACCGGGACACTGAACACTGAAGCTTTCTTT. This codes for CATTGTLNTEAFF. Full variable domain (outside the CDR3, taken from reference TRBV15 and TRBJ1-1): DAMVIQNPRYQVTQFGKPVTLSCSQTLNHNVMYWYQQKSSQAPKLLFHYYDKDFNNEADTPDNFQSRRPNTSFCFLDIRSPGLGDTAMYLCATTGTLNTEAFFGQGTRLTVV.

The rearrangement joins TRBV3-1 to TRBJ2-1, with D hard to call. Germline V lookup: CDR1 LGHDT, CDR2 YNNKEL (reference sequence). Trimming left V 0 bases short and J 12 bases short, with 9 bases between. CDR3 length: 12 amino acids. The CDR3 is CASSQDLMRQFF. The CDR3 nucleotides are TGTGCCAGCAGCCAAGATCTTATGCGGCAGTTCTTC.

This clonotype was counted only a few times. The genes are TRBV9 and TRBJ2-7; possible D gene TRBD2, 5 bases. The V and J ends lost 4 bases and 5 bases respectively, with 10 bases between them. Germline CDR1 is SGDLS and CDR2 is YYNGEE. The CDR3 length is 12 residues. Written as DNA, the CDR3 is TGTGCCAGCAGCAGAGGGCATGACGAGCAGTACTTC. Protein product: CASSRGHDEQYF.

This clonotype was counted between two and nine times. The chain carries TRBV11-2 and TRBJ2-2; no definite D call. V shed 2 bases and J shed 7 bases, with 2 bases lying between them. In germline, CDR1 is SGHAT, CDR2 FQNNGV. There are 11 residues in the CDR3. The chain's CDR3 is CASSLHGELFF. In nucleotides, the CDR3 is TGTGCCAGCAGCTTACACGGGGAGCTGTTTTTT.

This clonotype came up many times. V gene TRBV12-3 or TRBV12-4 combines with J gene TRBJ2-2, with D uncertain. The CDR3 loop spans 11 amino acids. V dropped 10 bases and J dropped 10 bases, with 13 bases sitting between them. The CDR3 coding sequence is TGTGCCATCATAGTAGGGCCGGAGCTGTTTTTT. Protein: CAIIVGPELFF.

The V call is TRBV12-3 or TRBV12-4, the J call TRBJ2-3; tentatively, D is TRBD1 (6 bases). This CDR3 is built from 14 residues. V dropped 3 bases and J dropped 11 bases, with 18 bases sitting between them. Here the CDR3 DNA reads TGTGCCAGCAGTTTCGGACAGTCCGGGACGAAGCAGTATTTT. Amino acids: CASSFGQSGTKQYF.

This clonotype was detected many times. This chain connects TRBV12-3 or TRBV12-4 to TRBJ1-1; D is perhaps TRBD1 (5 bases). This CDR3 is 14 amino acids long. Trimming took 7 bases from V and 0 from J, leaving 12 bases between them. This CDR3 reads CASTWGGMNTEAFF. The DNA for the CDR3 is TGTGCCAGCACCTGGGGGGGAATGAACACTGAAGCTTTCTTT.

In this sample, this clonotype turned up a few times. The CDR3: CASSQEPGLDEQFF. CDR3 DNA sequence: TGTGCCAGCAGCCAAGAGCCCGGTCTTGATGAGCAGTTCTTC. The chain employs TRBV3-1 and TRBJ2-1, with D uncertain. Germline CDR1 and CDR2: LGHDT and YNNKEL (reference sequence). V shed 0 bases and J shed 8 bases, with 11 bases lying between them. This CDR3 has 14 amino acids.

This clonotype came up many times. CDR3: CASSLRETQYF. The CDR3 DNA reads TGTGCCAGCAGTTTGCGAGAGACCCAGTACTTC. The chain uses TRBV12-3 or TRBV12-4 and TRBJ2-5; D ambiguous. Between the trimmed V and J ends, which lost 3 bases and 4 bases, there was a span of 3 bases. The CDR3 sequence is 11 residues long.

V gene TRBV28 combines with J gene TRBJ2-2; 13 bases match TRBD2. The CDR3 is 16 residues long. Trimming cost V 6 bases and J 5 bases; bases outside gene matches: 6. Germline V gene data show CDR1 as MDHEN and CDR2 as SYDVKM. DNA of the CDR3: TGTGCCAGCAGAGCTACTAGCGGGGGGGCTACCGGGGAGCTGTTTTTT. Protein sequence: CASRATSGGATGELFF.

This clonotype was detected only a few times. The chain employs TRBV3-1 and TRBJ1-5; no firm D call. V was clipped by 1 base and J by 3 bases, with 4 bases between them. The CDR3 sequence is 13 residues long. From germline, CDR1 is LGHDT and CDR2 YNNKEL (reference sequence). The CDR3 protein is CASSQVNNQPQHF. Here the CDR3 DNA reads TGTGCCAGCAGCCAAGTCAACAATCAGCCCCAGCATTTT.

The CDR3, as DNA: TGTGCCAGCAGTGTTGGGACAGTCACAGATACGCAGTATTTT. This translates into CASSVGTVTDTQYF. The rearrangement joins TRBV27 to TRBJ2-3; 7 bases map to TRBD1. V lost 5 bases, J lost 2 bases, and 4 bases stayed unmatched. CDR3 length: 14 residues. From germline, CDR1 is MNHEY and CDR2 SMNVEV (reference sequence).

This clonotype has only a few counts. A junction end diverges from the germline sequence, so it may reflect a read error. In nucleotides, the CDR3 is TGCGCCAGCAGTGACACCGGGACTAGCGGCACAAATACGCAGTATTTT. Translation: CASSDTGTSGTNTQYF. V and J are TRBV10-1 and TRBJ2-3; 11 nucleotides align to TRBD2. This CDR3 comprises 16 residues. Germline CDR1 WNHNN, CDR2 SYGVQD (reference sequence).

V usage is TRBV7-9 and J usage is TRBJ2-5, with 10 bases that match TRBD1. V dropped 6 bases and J dropped 3; count of bases not matched to a gene: 4. Germline assignment: CDR1 SEHNR and CDR2 FQNEAQ (reference sequence). The CDR3 loop spans 14 amino acids. This CDR3 reads CASRLGQGEETQYF. In DNA, the CDR3 is TGTGCCAGCAGGCTAGGACAGGGGGAAGAGACCCAGTACTTC.

This clonotype has ten or more counts. The V and J genes are TRBV9 and TRBJ2-1; TRBD2 aligns across 15 bases. The CDR3 loop spans 16 amino acids. Germline CDR1 and CDR2: SGDLS and YYNGEE. V shed 6 bases and J 8 bases; nucleotides not matched to a gene: 9. The CDR3 is CASTGLAGGFGDEQFF. CDR3 DNA sequence: TGTGCCAGCACCGGACTAGCGGGAGGGTTTGGGGATGAGCAGTTCTTC.

The genes are TRBV10-2 and TRBJ2-1; 8 bases map to TRBD2. Germline V CDR1 and CDR2: WSHSY, SAAADI. This CDR3 is built from 16 residues. Losses at the gene ends were 6 bases for V and 9 bases for J; bases not matched to a gene: 16. The CDR3 here is CASRGLAGGPWVEQFF. The CDR3 nucleotides are TGCGCCAGCAGAGGACTAGCTGGGGGGCCATGGGTTGAGCAGTTCTTC.

This clonotype showed up just a few times. The chain is built from TRBV7-8 and TRBJ2-3; D call uncertain. Per the germline V gene, CDR1 is SGHVS and CDR2 is FQNEAQ. The CDR3 is made up of 16 amino acids. Trimming took off 2 bases at V and 0 bases at J, with 12 bases between the two ends. CDR3 protein: CASSLLVYPSTDTQYF. CDR3 DNA: TGTGCCAGCAGCTTACTCGTGTACCCTAGCACAGATACGCAGTATTTT.

This clonotype appeared a few times. This sequence joins TRBV4-1 and TRBJ2-5; D might be TRBD1 (5 bases). Trimming stripped 0 bases from V and 5 bases from J, with 16 bases between. Germline values: CDR1 MGHRA, CDR2 YSYEKL. There are 16 residues in the CDR3. The CDR3 loop is CASSQDVGRVGETQYF. CDR3 bases: TGCGCCAGCAGCCAAGATGTGGGCAGGGTAGGGGAGACCCAGTACTTC.

The chain recombines TRBV19 with TRBJ2-2; tentative D call: TRBD2 (6 bases). Trimming removed 9 bases at V and 5 bases at J, with 16 bases between. The CDR3 is 14 residues long. Germline-derived CDR1 and CDR2 are LNHDA and SQIVND (reference sequence). This chain's CDR3 is CASKNTGGTGELFF. The DNA of the CDR3 is TGTGCCAGCAAGAATACTGGGGGGACCGGGGAGCTGTTTTTT.

This clonotype was counted many times. The chain joins TRBV6-6 to TRBJ2-7; 8 bases fit TRBD1. V trimming: 5 bases; J trimming: 6 bases; junction bases outside the gene matches: 6. Germline V gives CDR1 MNHNY, CDR2 SVGAGI (reference sequence). The CDR3 contains 13 residues. CDR3 DNA sequence: TGTGCCAGCAGTGGACGTACAGGGGGCGAGCAGTACGTC. The encoded protein is CASSGRTGGEQYV.

J is TRBJ1-2 and V is TRBV4-1; D is unresolved. Germline values: CDR1 MGHRA, CDR2 YSYEKL. Between the trimmed V and J ends, which lost 4 bases and 8 bases, there was a span of 17 bases. The CDR3 is 14 amino acids. CDR3 loop: CASSLYRGGLGYTF. The CDR3 region has the DNA TGCGCCAGCAGCCTTTACCGAGGAGGGCTCGGCTACACCTTC.

V is TRBV29-1 and J is TRBJ2-4; D is unresolved. Germline CDR1 and CDR2: SQVTM and ANQGSEA. Trimming removed 3 bases from V and 1 base from J, with 10 bases in between. The CDR3 loop spans 14 amino acids. The CDR3: CSVEVYSAKNIQYF. CDR3 coding DNA: TGCAGCGTTGAGGTTTATTCGGCCAAAAACATTCAGTACTTC.

CDR3 sequence (DNA): TGTGCCAGCAGCTTATCCAGGACACTTTCCTACAATGAGCAGTTCTTC. Translated, it gives CASSLSRTLSYNEQFF. The chain links TRBV7-3 to TRBJ2-1, with D possibly being TRBD1 (5 bases). The CDR3 sequence is 16 residues long. The V end lost 2 bases, the J end lost 1 base, and 12 bases lay between the germline ends. Germline CDR1 reads SGHTA; CDR2 reads FQGTGA.

V usage is TRBV6-5 and J usage is TRBJ2-1, with 9 positions matching TRBD1. CDR3 length: 18 amino acids. V was pared by 2 bases and J by 2 bases, with 10 bases of the junction left unmatched. The germline V gene encodes CDR1 MNHEY and CDR2 SVGAGI. The chain's CDR3 is CASSYRPGRQGAYNEQFF. The DNA of the CDR3 is TGTGCCAGCAGTTACCGGCCGGGAAGACAGGGGGCCTACAATGAGCAGTTCTTC.

This clonotype was detected only a few times. The chain couples TRBV10-3 to TRBJ1-6, with TRBD1 as a possible D gene (6 bases). The CDR3 contains 15 residues. Germline V CDR1 and CDR2: ENHRY, SYGVKD. V lost 0 bases and J 10 bases, leaving 13 bases between the germline ends. CDR3 amino acids: CAISESAGVGSPLHF. The CDR3 DNA reads as TGTGCCATCAGTGAGTCGGCAGGGGTTGGCTCACCCCTCCACTTT.

This clonotype was counted between two and nine times. This chain connects TRBV7-8 to TRBJ2-3; 9 bases line up with TRBD2. After removal of 3 bases from V and 6 bases from J, the junction contained 7 bases not matched to a gene. Germline V CDR1 and CDR2: SGHVS, FQNEAQ. This CDR3 spans 15 amino acids. The CDR3 nucleotides are TGTGCCAGCAGCTTGGGCGGGAGGGCCAGGGATACGCAGTATTTT. It encodes CASSLGGRARDTQYF.

This chain joins TRBV29-1 and TRBJ2-3; TRBD2 matches 7 bases. The CDR3 runs 12 residues. Germline V gene lookup returns CDR1 SQVTM and CDR2 ANQGSEA. The CDR3 is CSGTTGTDTQYF. CDR3 sequence (DNA): TGCAGTGGGACTACCGGCACAGATACGCAGTATTTT.

V gene TRBV9 combines with J gene TRBJ2-2; maybe TRBD1 (6 bases). Germline V gene lookup returns CDR1 SGDLS and CDR2 YYNGEE. The V and J ends lost 4 bases and 6 bases respectively, with 13 bases between them. The CDR3 extends over 14 amino acids. The CDR3 DNA follows: TGTGCCAGCAGCTCTGGACAGTTCGCCGGGGAGCTGTTTTTT. It translates to CASSSGQFAGELFF. The full variable domain, with the rest looked up from reference TRBV9 and TRBJ2-2, is DSGVTQTPKHLITATGQRVTLRCSPRSGDLSVYWYQQSLDQGLQFLIQYYNGEERAKGNILERFSAQQFPDLHSELNLSSLELGDSALYFCASSSGQFAGELFFGEGSRLTVL.